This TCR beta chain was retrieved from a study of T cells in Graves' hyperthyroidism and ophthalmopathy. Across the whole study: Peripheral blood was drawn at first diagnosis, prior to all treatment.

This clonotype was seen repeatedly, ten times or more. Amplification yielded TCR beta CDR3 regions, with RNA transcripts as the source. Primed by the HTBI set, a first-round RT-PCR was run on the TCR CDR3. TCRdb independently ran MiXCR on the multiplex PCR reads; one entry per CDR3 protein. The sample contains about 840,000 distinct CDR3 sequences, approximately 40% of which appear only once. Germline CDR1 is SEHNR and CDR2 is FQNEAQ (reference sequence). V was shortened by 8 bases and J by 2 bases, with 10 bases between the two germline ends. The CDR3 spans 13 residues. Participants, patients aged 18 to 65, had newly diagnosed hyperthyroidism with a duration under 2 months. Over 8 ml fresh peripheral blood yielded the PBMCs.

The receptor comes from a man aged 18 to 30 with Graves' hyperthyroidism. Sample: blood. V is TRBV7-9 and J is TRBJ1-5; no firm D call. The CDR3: CASSLQGNQPQHF. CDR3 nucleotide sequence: TGTGCCAGCTCCCTCCAGGGCAATCAGCCCCAGCATTTT.